This T cell receptor beta chain comes out of a study of cytomegalovirus exposure and HLA in healthy donors. In the study overall: Drawn from HLA-typed donors, roughly 87 million unique TCRs were held in an early data release.

With 60 Vbeta and 13 Jbeta primers, the PCR was carried out. Clones were read by immunoSEQ multiplex PCR, and TCRdb kept only the in-frame ones, dropping some. The sample records approximately 150,000 clones, approximately 80% being singletons. With regard to this clone: The antigen is unknown.

The CDR3 totals 18 residues. Trimming removed 2 bases from V and 5 bases from J; junction bases left unmatched: 14. Germline CDR1 reads LGHNA; CDR2 reads YNFKEQ. Whole-study results and caveats: In a later analysis, productive TCRs from donors in an Asian-associated ancestry cluster reportedly carried fewer N-insertions than the cohort mean. Researchers catalogued approximately 170 TCR beta chains as cytomegalovirus-associated.

The rearrangement links TRBV4-2 to TRBJ1-4; 7 nucleotides line up with TRBD1. This sequence was found in a woman in her twenties or thirties in good health and CMV-seropositive. Input material: PBMCs. CDR3 sequence (DNA): TGTGCCAGCAGCCAAAAAATAGGGAGACAGGGAGAAAATGAAAAACTGTTTTTT. Translating it yields CASSQKIGRQGENEKLFF.